These T cell receptor beta chains were read from a single sample in a study of identical twins. TCRdb redid the calling of the 5' RACE reads with MiXCR, one entry per CDR3 protein. The sample yields 450,000 or so distinct CDR3 sequences, 20% to 25% seen once. This same sample was also taken into another study, of T cells expressing NK-cell markers.

The material sequenced was CD4+ T cells sorted from blood. Every receptor here comes from a woman younger than 30 in good health. CDR3s include the opening cysteine and the closing phenylalanine or tryptophan. D genes are given only for firm matches. Only part of the rows carry a size: once, few, many, or a class if the clone is expanded.

TRBJ1-3,.,.,TRBV4-3,CASSQDGHHSGNTIYF,TGCGCCAGCAGCCAAGACGGGCACCACTCTGGAAACACCATATATTTT
TRBJ2-5,.,.,TRBV7-2,CASSLGGGRRETQYF,TGTGCCAGCAGCTTAGGCGGGGGCCGTCGAGAGACCCAGTACTTC
TRBJ1-2,few,TRBD1,TRBV7-3,CASSLGTGGDYGYTF,TGTGCCAGCAGCCTAGGGACAGGGGGCGACTATGGCTACACCTTC
TRBJ2-2,few,.,TRBV5-1,CASSWSYTGELFF,TGCGCCAGCAGCTGGTCCTACACCGGGGAGCTGTTTTTT
TRBJ2-1,.,.,TRBV7-6,CASSLALASYNEQFF,TGTGCCAGCAGCTTAGCGCTAGCATCCTACAATGAGCAGTTCTTC
TRBJ2-7,few,.,TRBV20-1,CSASQGRGEQYF,TGCAGTGCTAGCCAAGGTAGGGGCGAGCAGTACTTC
TRBJ2-7,.,TRBD1,TRBV28,CASRTGQGVYEQYF,TGTGCCAGCAGAACGGGACAGGGGGTCTACGAGCAGTACTTC
TRBJ2-7,.,TRBD2,TRBV6-5,CASSYSVSGNTYEQYF,TGTGCCAGCAGTTACTCGGTCAGCGGGAATACTTACGAGCAGTACTTC
TRBJ2-5,.,TRBD2,TRBV29-1,CSVARLAGETQYF,TGCAGCGTTGCTCGGCTAGCGGGAGAGACCCAGTACTTC
TRBJ1-2,.,.,TRBV7-3,CASSLSQPPNYGYTF,TGTGCCAGCAGCTTAAGCCAGCCTCCTAACTATGGCTACACCTTC
TRBJ2-4,many,.,TRBV5-1,CASSLGAGAFTGIQYF,TGCGCCAGCAGCTTGGGTGCGGGGGCCTTTACAGGCATTCAGTACTTC
TRBJ2-3,few,TRBD2,TRBV6-5,CASSYGLAVTDTQYF,TGTGCCAGCAGTTACGGTCTAGCGGTCACAGATACGCAGTATTTT
TRBJ2-7,.,.,TRBV7-9,CASSLGNRVRYEQYF,TGTGCCAGCAGCTTAGGGAACAGGGTGAGATACGAGCAGTACTTC
TRBJ2-3,.,TRBD2,TRBV5-1,CASSRGDRRTDTQYF,TGCGCCAGCAGCCGGGGGGACCGACGCACAGATACGCAGTATTTT
TRBJ1-5,.,TRBD1,TRBV10-3,CAIGDRGTQPQHF,TGTGCCATCGGGGACAGGGGGACTCAGCCCCAGCATTTT
TRBJ1-2,few,.,TRBV20-1,CSAGGSANYGYTF,TGCAGTGCTGGTGGCTCGGCTAACTATGGCTACACCTTC
TRBJ2-1,.,TRBD2,TRBV5-6,CAVGTSVSYNEQFF,TGTGCCGTCGGAACTAGCGTCTCCTACAATGAGCAGTTCTTC
TRBJ2-7,.,.,TRBV7-2,CASSLRYYEQYF,TGTGCCAGCAGCTTACGATACTACGAGCAGTACTTC
TRBJ2-3,few,TRBD1,TRBV5-4,CASSSTGGFPTDTQYF,TGTGCCAGCAGCTCGACAGGGGGCTTCCCCACAGATACGCAGTATTTT
TRBJ2-1,.,.,TRBV29-1,CSTTGVLSSYNEQFF,TGCAGCACGACCGGGGTCCTAAGCTCCTACAATGAGCAGTTCTTC
TRBJ2-7,few,.,TRBV11-2,CASSVASEQYF,TGTGCCAGCTCTGTGGCGAGCGAGCAGTACTTC
TRBJ2-1,.,.,TRBV20-1,CSAINLDSYNEQFF,TGCAGTGCGATAAATTTGGACAGCTACAATGAGCAGTTCTTC
TRBJ2-3,few,.,TRBV7-9,CASSFPGSSTQYF,TGTGCCAGCAGCTTCCCGGGTTCGAGTACGCAGTATTTT
TRBJ2-7,.,.,TRBV3-1,CASSQDVDSRQYF,TGTGCCAGCAGCCAAGATGTAGATTCGCGGCAGTACTTC